Shown below are 3 T cell receptor beta chains from a single sample sequenced in a study of post-analysis software for immune sequencing data. Unique molecular identifiers were carried by the TCR beta cDNA libraries. TCRdb fed the PCR reads into MiXCR, producing one record per CDR3 protein. The sample contains about 560,000 distinct CDR3 sequences, roughly 47% of which appear only once. Their antigens are not known. Whole-study findings and limits: In patients, 4 to 6 TRBV segments were more frequent than in controls, with TRBV5-6, TRBV5-1 and TRBV20-1 among them.

The material sequenced was blood. The receptor source for this set is a girl aged 10 to 17 with multiple sclerosis.

The chain couples TRBV5-1 to TRBJ1-4; D unresolved. Deletions cut 5 bases from V and 8 bases from J, with 10 bases between. This CDR3 is built from 12 residues. CDR1 SGHRS and CDR2 YFSETQ come from the germline V gene. DNA for the CDR3: TGCGCCAGCAGGGAGGAGAACGAAAAACTGTTTTTT. This codes for CASREENEKLFF.

The chain joins TRBV5-1 to TRBJ1-2, with unresolved D. This CDR3 has 12 residues. Trimming removed 0 bases from V and 11 bases from J, with 11 bases in between. Germline CDR1 and CDR2: SGHRS and YFSETQ. CDR3 residues: CASSLGGEFYTF. The CDR3 DNA follows: TGCGCCAGCAGCTTGGGCGGCGAATTTTACACCTTC.

Details on this clonotype: A much larger clone lies a single base off, so this may be a read error. The chain joins TRBV7-6 to TRBJ2-3; maybe TRBD2 (5 bases). Germline V gene sequence: CDR1 SGHVS, CDR2 FNYEAQ. The CDR3 is made up of 14 amino acids. V was pared by 7 bases and J by 1 base, with 12 bases between. The CDR3 protein is CASNLDYGTDTQYF. For the CDR3, the DNA is TGTGCCAGCAACCTAGACTACGGCACAGATACGCAGTATTTT.